This TCR beta chain was obtained from a study of cytomegalovirus exposure and HLA in healthy donors. The wider study: Previous work identified roughly 120 million unique TCR beta sequences from 150 million to 200 million T cells.

Use of 60 Vbeta and 13 Jbeta primers characterized the PCR. Using immunoSEQ multiplex PCR, the repertoire was profiled, and TCRdb retains in-frame clones only, with some absent. The sample consists of around 67,000 clones, around 78% of them appearing once. Trimming took off 4 bases at V and 4 bases at J, with 11 bases between the two ends. Germline assignment: CDR1 SGHVS and CDR2 FQNEAQ. The length of the CDR3 is 13 residues. Sample: PBMCs. The clonotype originates from a man younger than 35 in good health and CMV-seropositive. This chain links TRBV7-8 with TRBJ2-7, with a tentative D call TRBD1 (6 bases). Written as DNA, the CDR3 is TGTGCCAGCAGCTCAGGACAGTCTTACGAGCAGTACTTC. Translated, it gives CASSSGQSYEQYF.